This entry lists 14 T cell receptor beta chains sequenced from one sample in a study of CD8 T cells in acute hepatitis C reinfection (TCRdb year 2021). The paper's findings and limits, for the study overall: All groups showed preferential use of the TRBV04 and TRBV06 gene families, a pattern that overrepresentation in the naive pool did not explain.

The library was obtained by the immunoSEQ multiplex PCR assay. This immuneACCESS table, as held by TCRdb, lists in-frame sequences with V and J called but not all clones. Of the missing ones, under half trace to an unresolved V gene in checked studies; the others have no known cause. The sample table lists over 200 clones, 65% of them with a count of one. Around 19% of the sample is taken by the ten largest. According to the study, the label for this sample's time point signals: acute HCV infection, within 168 days of estimated infection date. The HCV-specific TCR repertoires were analyzed directly ex vivo, and the sequenced cells were not first expanded in vitro. The sample consisted of HCV NS3-1073 tetramer-sorted CD8+ T cells from PBMCs, taken during acute infection. The cell subset or site label for this specimen denotes: FACS-sorted NS3-1073 tetramer+ CD8+ T cells. The receptors derive from a man aged 35-49 years with chronic hepatitis C.

This clone was seen just once. The rearrangement joins TRBV4-2 to TRBJ2-5, with D unresolved. The V end lost 0 bases, the J end lost 7 bases, and 18 bases lay between the germline ends. CDR1 and CDR2 from the germline V gene are LGHNA and YNFKEQ. The CDR3 loop spans 16 amino acids. This CDR3 reads CASSQEMSQLWGTQYF. CDR3 sequence (DNA): TGTGCCAGCAGCCAAGAGATGTCGCAATTATGGGGGACCCAGTACTTC.

This clone was seen a handful of times. This chain connects TRBV4-3 to TRBJ2-7; 7 bases align to TRBD2. V dropped 0 bases and J dropped 0; count of bases not matched to a gene: 5. CDR3 size: 16 residues. Germline CDR1 LGHNA, CDR2 YSLEER. The CDR3 coding sequence is TGCGCCAGCAGCCAAGAAGTGGGGGGGAGCTCCTACGAGCAGTACTTC. This encodes CASSQEVGGSSYEQYF.

This rearrangement joins TRBV6-4 to TRBJ2-7, with 10 bases fitting TRBD2. The junction had 2 bases not matched to a gene; V was cut back by 4 bases and J by 2 bases. This CDR3 region has 14 residues. Germline CDR1 is MRHNA and CDR2 is SNTAGT. The CDR3 here is CASSVLAGPYEQYF. The CDR3 DNA sequence: TGTGCCAGCAGTGTACTAGCGGGGCCCTACGAGCAGTACTTC.

J is TRBJ2-7 and V is TRBV28; the D is unclear. The CDR3 loop spans 13 amino acids. V was pared by 5 bases and J by 3 bases, with 11 bases between. Germline V gene sequence: CDR1 MDHEN, CDR2 SYDVKM. CDR3 DNA sequence: TGTGCCAGCAGTATAGGAGTGGGCTACGAGCAGTACTTC. It translates to CASSIGVGYEQYF.

The DNA for the CDR3 is TGTGCCAGCAGCTTAATGAGCGGGGGAGATTCTAGCACAGATACGCAGTATTTT. As protein: CASSLMSGGDSSTDTQYF. The rearrangement joins TRBV7-8 to TRBJ2-3, with 8 positions matching TRBD2. The germline CDR1 and CDR2 sequences are SGHVS and FQNEAQ. This CDR3 region has 18 residues. V trimming: 2 bases; J trimming: 0 bases; junction bases outside the gene matches: 10.

This clone was observed once. The chain uses TRBV6-1 and TRBJ1-2, with 8 bases that match TRBD1. The CDR3 runs 16 residues. V lost 0 bases, J lost 4 bases, and 7 bases stayed unmatched. Germline V gene lookup returns CDR1 MNHNS and CDR2 SASEGT. CDR3: CASSEAASGGVYGYTF. CDR3 in DNA: TGTGCCAGCAGTGAAGCGGCGTCAGGGGGCGTCTATGGCTACACCTTC.

The chain recombines TRBV8-2 with TRBJ2-6; the table names TRBD1, a call not compared with the DNA. TRBV8-2 is a known pseudogene. The CDR3 extends over 15 amino acids. The CDR3 region is CGSGITQSRANVLTF. The CDR3 bases are TGTGGCAGTGGCATAACACAAAGTCGGGCCAACGTCCTGACTTTC.

The chain has TRBV30 and TRBJ2-3; 10 bases are a match to TRBD2. Germline CDR1 reads GTSNPN; CDR2 reads SVGIG (reference sequence). After removal of 2 bases from V and 3 bases from J, the junction contained 2 bases not matched to a gene. The CDR3 has 14 amino acids. Written as DNA, the CDR3 is TGTGCCTGGAGTTTGGGACTAGCGACAGATACGCAGTATTTT. Encoded protein: CAWSLGLATDTQYF.

This clone is categorized as hyperexpanded (1% or more). The rearrangement uses TRBV7-8 and TRBJ1-3, with D perhaps TRBD1 (6 bases). The CDR3 consists of 16 residues. Germline V gene sequence: CDR1 SGHVS, CDR2 FQNEAQ. V lost 2 bases to trimming and J lost 3 bases, with 14 bases between them. CDR3: CASSLPTGLFGNTIYF. CDR3 nucleotides: TGTGCCAGCAGCTTACCTACAGGGTTATTTGGAAACACCATATATTTT.

A few counts support this clone. This chain joins TRBV5-8 and TRBJ2-3; 16 bases map to TRBD2. Germline loops: CDR1 SGHTS, CDR2 YDEGEE. The ends lost 3 bases at V and 3 bases at J; junction bases unmatched: 10. This CDR3 contains 19 residues. CDR3: CASSSVPGLAGGPTDTQYF. DNA of the CDR3: TGTGCCAGCAGCTCCGTCCCGGGACTAGCGGGAGGGCCGACAGATACGCAGTATTTT. The full variable domain, its missing parts supplied by reference TRBV5-8 and TRBJ2-3, is EAGVTQSPTHLIKTRGQQATLRCSPISGHTSVYWYQQALGLGLQFLLWYDEGEERNRGNFPPRFSGRQFPNYSSELNVNALELEDSALYLCASSSVPGLAGGPTDTQYFGPGTRLTVL.

This clone was seen a single time. The genes are TRBV7-9 and TRBJ2-3; 9 bases are shared with TRBD1. Germline assignment: CDR1 SEHNR and CDR2 FQNEAQ (reference sequence). CDR3 length equals 17 residues. Trimming took 5 bases from V and 5 from J; bases not matched to a gene: 14. CDR3 DNA sequence: TGTGCCAGCAGCGACCGGGACAGGGAGGGATTCGGAGATACGCAGTATTTT. Protein: CASSDRDREGFGDTQYF.

This chain connects TRBV30 to TRBJ1-1; D is perhaps TRBD1 (5 bases). V lost 2 bases and J lost 4, with 14 bases in between. The CDR3 covers 14 residues. CDR1 is GTSNPN, CDR2 SVGIG, per germline (reference sequence). The CDR3 DNA reads TGTGCCTGGAGTATTGGGGCGGGCATCACTGAAGCTTTCTTT. The encoded protein is CAWSIGAGITEAFF.

The table lists this clone with a count of one. V is TRBV15 and J is TRBJ2-2, with D tentatively TRBD2 (5 bases). Trimming removed 4 bases from V and 0 bases from J, with 15 bases in between. The CDR3 has 17 amino acids. Germline V lookup: CDR1 LNHNV, CDR2 YYDKDF (reference sequence). In nucleotides, the CDR3 is TGTGCCACCAGCACCCCCCTCGGACTGTCGAACACCGGGGAGCTGTTTTTT. Translated: CATSTPLGLSNTGELFF.

This clone occurred a few times. This rearrangement joins TRBV7-6 to TRBJ1-5; maybe TRBD1 (6 bases). The V and J ends lost 1 base and 3 bases respectively, with 10 bases between them. Germline V lookup: CDR1 SGHVS, CDR2 FNYEAQ. The CDR3 has 15 amino acids. DNA for the CDR3: TGTGCCAGCAGCTTAGGTTCAGGGGCCAATCAGCCCCAGCATTTT. The encoded protein is CASSLGSGANQPQHF.